This T cell receptor (beta chain) was sequenced in a study of T cell changes during pregnancy in multiple sclerosis. The CDR3 extends over 14 amino acids. Germline CDR1 is ENHRY and CDR2 is SYGVKD. Trimming cost V 10 bases and J 0 bases; bases outside gene matches: 6. Using immunoSEQ multiplex PCR, the repertoire was profiled, and TCRdb retains in-frame clones only, with some absent. The sample holds tens of thousands of clones, less than 95% seen once. This chain uses TRBV10-3 with TRBJ2-3, with 8 bases aligning to TRBD2. This TCR was sampled from a female donor in good health, enrolled as a control in a pregnancy study. This material consisted of peripheral blood, taken in the first trimester of pregnancy. The CDR3 region has the DNA TGTGCCAGCTATAGCGGGGACAGCACAGATACGCAGTATTTT. It codes for CASYSGDSTDTQYF.